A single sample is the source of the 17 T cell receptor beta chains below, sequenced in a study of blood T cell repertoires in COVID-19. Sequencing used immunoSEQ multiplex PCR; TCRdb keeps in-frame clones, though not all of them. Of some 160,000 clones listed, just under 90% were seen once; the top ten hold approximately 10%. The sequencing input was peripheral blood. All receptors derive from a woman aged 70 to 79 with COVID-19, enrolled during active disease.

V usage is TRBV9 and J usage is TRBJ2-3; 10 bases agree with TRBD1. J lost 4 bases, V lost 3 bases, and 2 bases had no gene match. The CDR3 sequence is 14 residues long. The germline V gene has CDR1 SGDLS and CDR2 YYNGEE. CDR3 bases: TGTGCCAGCAGCGCCGGGACAGGGGCAGATACGCAGTATTTT. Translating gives CASSAGTGADTQYF.

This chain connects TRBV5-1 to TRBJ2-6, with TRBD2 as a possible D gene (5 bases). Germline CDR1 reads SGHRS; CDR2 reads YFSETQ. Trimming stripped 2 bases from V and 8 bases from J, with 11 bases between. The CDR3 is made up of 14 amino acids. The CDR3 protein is CASSLTGLPNVLTF. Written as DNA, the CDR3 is TGCGCCAGCAGCTTAACGGGGTTACCCAACGTCCTGACTTTC.

CDR3 sequence: CASSMMGSSDEQYF. CDR3 DNA: TGTGCCAGTAGTATGATGGGCTCATCCGACGAGCAGTACTTC. The chain carries TRBV19 and TRBJ2-7; D call uncertain. The CDR3 extends over 14 amino acids. The germline V gene encodes CDR1 LNHDA and CDR2 SQIVND (reference sequence). The V end was cut by 3 bases, the J end by 5 bases, with 14 bases between.

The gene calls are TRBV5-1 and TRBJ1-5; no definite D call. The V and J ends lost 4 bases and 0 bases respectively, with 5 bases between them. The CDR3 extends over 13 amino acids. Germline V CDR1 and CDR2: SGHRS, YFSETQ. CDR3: CASSLSSNQPQHF. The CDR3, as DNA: TGCGCCAGCAGCCTTAGTAGCAATCAGCCCCAGCATTTT.

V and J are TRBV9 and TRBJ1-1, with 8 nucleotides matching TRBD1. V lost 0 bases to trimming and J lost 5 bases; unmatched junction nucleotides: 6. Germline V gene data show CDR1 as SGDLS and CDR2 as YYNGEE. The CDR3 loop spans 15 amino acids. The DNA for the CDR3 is TGTGCCAGCAGCGTAGGAGATGACAGGGGAACTGAAGCTTTCTTT. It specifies CASSVGDDRGTEAFF.

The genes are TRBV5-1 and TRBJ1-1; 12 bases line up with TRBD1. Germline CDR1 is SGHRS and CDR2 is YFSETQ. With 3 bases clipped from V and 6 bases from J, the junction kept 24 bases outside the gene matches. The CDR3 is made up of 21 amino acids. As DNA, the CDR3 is TGCGCCAGCAGCTCATTCCGGGGACAGGGGGCCGCTGAAGTGGTTCGTCCTGAAGCTTTCTTT. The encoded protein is CASSSFRGQGAAEVVRPEAFF.

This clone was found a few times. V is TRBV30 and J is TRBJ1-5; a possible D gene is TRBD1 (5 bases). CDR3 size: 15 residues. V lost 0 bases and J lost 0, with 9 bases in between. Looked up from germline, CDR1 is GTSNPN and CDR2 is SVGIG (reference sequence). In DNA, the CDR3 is TGTGCCTGGAGTGTAAACAGGTTTAGCAATCAGCCCCAGCATTTT. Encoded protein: CAWSVNRFSNQPQHF.

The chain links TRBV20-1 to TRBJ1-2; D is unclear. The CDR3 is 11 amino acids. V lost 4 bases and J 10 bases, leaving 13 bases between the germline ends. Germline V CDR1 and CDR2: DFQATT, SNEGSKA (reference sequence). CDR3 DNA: TGCAGTGCTATGGGCCAACATGACTACACCTTC. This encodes CSAMGQHDYTF.

CDR3 sequence: CASSESRRAQETQYF. CDR3 nucleotides: TGTGCCAGCAGTGAATCTCGCAGGGCCCAAGAGACCCAGTACTTC. The V gene is TRBV25-1, the J gene TRBJ2-5; TRBD1 might be the D (5 bases). Germline V gives CDR1 MGHDK, CDR2 SYGVNS. The V and J ends lost 1 base and 1 base respectively, with 10 bases between them. This CDR3 spans 15 amino acids.

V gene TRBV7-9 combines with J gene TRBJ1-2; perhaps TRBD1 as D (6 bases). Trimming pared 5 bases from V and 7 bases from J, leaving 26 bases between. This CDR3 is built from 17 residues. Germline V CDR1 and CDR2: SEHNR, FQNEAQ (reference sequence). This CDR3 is CASSPRGGPPQAAGYTF. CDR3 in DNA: TGTGCCAGCAGCCCCCGGGGGGGGCCGCCCCAAGCGGCTGGCTACACCTTC.

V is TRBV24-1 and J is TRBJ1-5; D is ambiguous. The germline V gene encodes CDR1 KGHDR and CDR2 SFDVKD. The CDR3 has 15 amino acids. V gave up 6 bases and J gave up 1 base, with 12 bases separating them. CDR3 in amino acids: CATSPAGGSNQPQHF. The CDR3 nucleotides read TGTGCCACCAGTCCCGCGGGTGGCAGCAATCAGCCCCAGCATTTT.

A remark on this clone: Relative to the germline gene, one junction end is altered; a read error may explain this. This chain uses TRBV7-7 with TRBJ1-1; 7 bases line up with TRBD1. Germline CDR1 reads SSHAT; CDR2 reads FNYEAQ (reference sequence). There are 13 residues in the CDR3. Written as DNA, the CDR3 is TGTGCTAGCAGCTACGACAGGGACACTGAAGCTTTCTTT. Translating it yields CASSYDRDTEAFF.

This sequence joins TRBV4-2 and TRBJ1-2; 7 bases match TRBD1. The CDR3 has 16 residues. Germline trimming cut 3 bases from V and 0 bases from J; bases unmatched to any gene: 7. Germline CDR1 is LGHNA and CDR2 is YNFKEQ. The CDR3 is CASSHTRDSTNYGYTF. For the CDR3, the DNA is TGTGCCAGCAGCCACACCCGGGACAGTACTAACTATGGCTACACCTTC.

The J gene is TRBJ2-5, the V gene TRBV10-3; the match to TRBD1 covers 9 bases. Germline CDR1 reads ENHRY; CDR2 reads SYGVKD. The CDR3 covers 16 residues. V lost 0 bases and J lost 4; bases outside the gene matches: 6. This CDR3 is CAISESSQGAVETQYF. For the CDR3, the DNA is TGTGCCATCAGTGAGTCGTCACAGGGGGCTGTAGAGACCCAGTACTTC.

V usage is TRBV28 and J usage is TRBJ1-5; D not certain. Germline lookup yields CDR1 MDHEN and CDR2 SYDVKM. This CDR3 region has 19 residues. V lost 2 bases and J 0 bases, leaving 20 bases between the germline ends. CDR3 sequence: CASSLAGVDLVASNQPQHF. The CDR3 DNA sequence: TGTGCCAGCAGTTTAGCGGGCGTTGATTTAGTGGCTAGCAATCAGCCCCAGCATTTT.

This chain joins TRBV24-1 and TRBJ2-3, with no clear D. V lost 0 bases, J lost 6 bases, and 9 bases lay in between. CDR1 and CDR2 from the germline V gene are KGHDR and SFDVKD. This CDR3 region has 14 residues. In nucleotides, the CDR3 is TGTGCCACCAGTGATTTGCGAGTTATGGATACGCAGTATTTT. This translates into CATSDLRVMDTQYF.

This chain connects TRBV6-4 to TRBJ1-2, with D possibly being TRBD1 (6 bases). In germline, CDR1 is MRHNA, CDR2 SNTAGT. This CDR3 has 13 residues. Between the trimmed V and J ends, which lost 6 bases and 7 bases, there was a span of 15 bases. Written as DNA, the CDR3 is TGTGCCAGCAGGGCTACCCCAGGGGTTGGCTACACCTTC. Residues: CASRATPGVGYTF.